These T cell receptor beta chains were read from a single sample in a study of tumor-infiltrating lymphocytes in oesophageal squamous cell carcinoma. One entry per CDR3 protein, called by TCRdb with MiXCR from the PCR reads. The sample has some 10,000 distinct CDR3 sequences, 55% to 75% seen once. Sequencing was performed on esophageal tumor tissue. Source of these receptors: a female donor with esophageal squamous cell carcinoma. CDR3s include the opening cysteine and the closing phenylalanine or tryptophan. Fields, in order: clone size, CDR3 length, V gene, D gene, J gene, CDR3 DNA, CDR3 protein. D genes are given only for firm matches. Size is stated for part of the rows, as once, few or many counts, or as a class when the clone is expanded.

>medium-sized|13|TRBV11-1|-|TRBJ1-1
TGTGCCAGCAGCTTACTAGAGATCACTGAAGCTTTCTTT
CASSLLEITEAFF
>-|15|TRBV7-2|TRBD2|TRBJ2-5
TGTGCCAGCAGCGGTTACGGGACTAGAGGCATAGAGCAGTACTTC
CASSGYGTRGIEQYF
>many|16|TRBV28|-|TRBJ2-7
TGTGCCAGCAGTTTCCAAGGGGGGAGCTCACTTTACGAGCAGTACTTC
CASSFQGGSSLYEQYF
>-|15|TRBV11-2|TRBD2|TRBJ2-7
TGTGCCAGCAGCTTAGACACTAGCGGGAACTACGAGCAGTACTTC
CASSLDTSGNYEQYF
>-|17|TRBV12-3/TRBV12-4|TRBD1|TRBJ2-6
TGTGCCAGCAGTCCACATAACACAGGGGCTGGGGCCAACGTCCTGACTTTC
CASSPHNTGAGANVLTF
>-|16|TRBV7-3|TRBD2|TRBJ2-3
TGTGCCAGCACCTTCCATTTAGCGGGACGCACAGATACGCAGTATTTT
CASTFHLAGRTDTQYF
>-|12|TRBV6-2/TRBV6-3|-|TRBJ1-2
TGTGCCAGCAGTGAACTGAGGGGTGGCTACACCTTC
CASSELRGGYTF
>-|14|TRBV7-6|-|TRBJ1-1
TGTGCCAGCAGCTTCTCAGGGGTGGGCACTGAAGCTTTCTTT
CASSFSGVGTEAFF
>large|12|TRBV7-2|-|TRBJ1-2
TGTGCCAGCAGCTTAGGCAGTAATGGCTACACCTTC
CASSLGSNGYTF
>-|14|TRBV11-2|TRBD2|TRBJ2-1
TGTGCCAGCAGTACCGGGGGGGCTGGGGATGAGCAGTTCTTC
CASSTGGAGDEQFF
>-|13|TRBV7-2|-|TRBJ2-7
TGTGCCAGCAGCACTGACAATCTTTACGAGCAGTACTTC
CASSTDNLYEQYF
>few|16|TRBV7-8|TRBD2|TRBJ2-3
TGTGCCAGCAGCTTGCCCGGGGGGGCATTCGGAGATACGCAGTATTTT
CASSLPGGAFGDTQYF
>-|17|TRBV6-1|TRBD2|TRBJ2-7
TGTGCCAGCAGCCAAAAGTCGCCGGGGACTAGGAGCTACGAGCAGTACTTT
CASSQKSPGTRSYEQYF
>-|12|TRBV7-2|-|TRBJ2-5
TGTGCCAGCAGTTCGGCAGGGGCCCGCGTGGACTTC
CASSSAGARVDF
>-|15|TRBV7-2|TRBD2|TRBJ2-3
TGTGCCAGCAGGATGACTAGCGGTGAGGCAGATACGCAGTATTTT
CASRMTSGEADTQYF
>few|13|TRBV7-2|-|TRBJ2-3
TGTGCCAGCAGCTTAACGGGGCCAGATACGCAGTATTTT
CASSLTGPDTQYF
>-|16|TRBV7-6|-|TRBJ2-6
TGTGCCAGCAGCCAGGGGATCGGGACTGGGGCCAACGTCCTGACTTTC
CASSQGIGTGANVLTF
>-|14|TRBV6-6|-|TRBJ2-1
TGTGCCAGCACCCAGACAGGGAGGACCTACGAGCAGTTCTTC
CASTQTGRTYEQFF
>few|12|TRBV7-6|-|TRBJ2-7
TGTGCCAGCAGCTTTAAAGCCTACGAGCAGTACTTC
CASSFKAYEQYF
>once|13|TRBV7-2|-|TRBJ2-1
TGTGCCAGCCGTGTGCGGGAGAGGGGGGAGCAGTTCTTC
CASRVRERGEQFF
>-|14|TRBV6-1|-|TRBJ1-2
TGTGCCAGCACCCCAGGGAGGGGGGCTTCTGGCTACACCTTC
CASTPGRGASGYTF
>-|16|TRBV7-2|TRBD2|TRBJ2-3
TGTGCCAGCAGCTTACGGTCGGCGGGAGCCACAGATACGCAGTATTTT
CASSLRSAGATDTQYF
>-|14|TRBV19|-|TRBJ2-4
TGTGCCAGTAGTATGGCCTTCGGAAGCAACATTCAGTACTTC
CASSMAFGSNIQYF
>-|15|TRBV6-9|-|TRBJ2-3
TGTGCCAGCAGTTACAAGGGGGTGCTCACAGATACGCAGTATTTT
CASSYKGVLTDTQYF
>-|14|TRBV6-1|TRBD1|TRBJ1-6
TGTGCCAGCAGTGTAGGACAGGGAAATTCACCCCTCCACTTT
CASSVGQGNSPLHF
>-|13|TRBV7-2|-|TRBJ2-7
TGTGCCAGCAGCTTAAATTTAGCTTTCGAGCAGTACTTC
CASSLNLAFEQYF
>-|14|TRBV6-5|-|TRBJ2-7
TGTGCCAGCAGTGAAACAGGGTATATCTACGAGCAGTACTTC
CASSETGYIYEQYF
>-|15|TRBV7-3|-|TRBJ2-1
TGTGCCAGCAGCTTCGGTGGGGGAACCTACAATGAGCAGTTCTTC
CASSFGGGTYNEQFF
>-|18|TRBV11-1|TRBD2|TRBJ2-1
TGTGCCAGCAGCTTTAGGGGGTTGCGCGGGGGGTCCTACAATGAGCAGTTCTTC
CASSFRGLRGGSYNEQFF
>-|14|TRBV7-6|-|TRBJ2-7
TGTGCCAGCAGCTTGGCAGAGGGTCCCTACGAGCAGTACTTC
CASSLAEGPYEQYF
>-|17|TRBV11-3|-|TRBJ2-1
TGTGCCAGCAGCCCCCGATCGTGGCCTAGTAGCCCCAATGAGCAGTTCTTC
CASSPRSWPSSPNEQFF
>-|15|TRBV7-9|-|TRBJ2-5
TGTGCCAGCAGCTCCCCTGGGCGGTCCGGGGAGACCCAGTACTTC
CASSSPGRSGETQYF
>-|15|TRBV7-3|-|TRBJ2-1
TGTGCCAGCAGCTTGACGGGCCCCACCTACAATGAGCAGTTCTTC
CASSLTGPTYNEQFF
>-|12|TRBV7-6|-|TRBJ2-7
TGTGCCAGCAGCCCAGCCAACTACGAGCAGTACTTC
CASSPANYEQYF
>few|11|TRBV7-2|-|TRBJ2-3
TGTGCCAGCAGCTTATTGAATACGCAGTATTTT
CASSLLNTQYF
>-|16|TRBV7-6|TRBD2|TRBJ2-1
TGTGCCAGCAGCTTAGTCGGACTAGCGGGCGGCAATGAGCAGTTCTTC
CASSLVGLAGGNEQFF
>medium-sized|15|TRBV11-2|TRBD1|TRBJ2-1
TGTGCCAGCAGCCCTGGGACAGGGGCCTACAATGAGCAGTTCTTC
CASSPGTGAYNEQFF
>-|14|TRBV25-1|TRBD2|TRBJ2-3
TGTGCCAGCAGTAAGGCGGGAGTCACAGATACGCAGTATTTT
CASSKAGVTDTQYF
>-|13|TRBV7-9|-|TRBJ2-1
TGTGCCAGCAGCCTCCGTTTGGGGGGTGAGCAGTTCTTC
CASSLRLGGEQFF
>-|12|TRBV11-2|-|TRBJ2-1
TGTGCCAGCAGCGTGACAGGTGGTGAGCAGTTCTTC
CASSVTGGEQFF
>-|14|TRBV7-8|-|TRBJ2-5
TGTGCCAGCAGCTTAAGGACAACCCAAGAGACCCAGTACTTC
CASSLRTTQETQYF
>few|13|TRBV7-2|-|TRBJ2-5
TGTGCCAGCAGCTTAAACTGGGAGGAGACCCAGTACTTC
CASSLNWEETQYF
>medium-sized|14|TRBV7-2|-|TRBJ2-7
TGTGCCAGCAGCTTAGGTGGCGGCCTTTACGAGCAGTACTTC
CASSLGGGLYEQYF
>once|18|TRBV7-3|TRBD2|TRBJ2-1
TGTGCCAGCAGCGCATGGACTAGCGGGGGGGATTGGTGGAATGAGCAGTTCTTC
CASSAWTSGGDWWNEQFF
>once|16|TRBV10-1|-|TRBJ2-1
TGCGCCAGCAGTGAGCGGGTAGGGATCTCCTACAATGAGCAGTTCTTC
CASSERVGISYNEQFF
>-|14|TRBV12-3/TRBV12-4|-|TRBJ2-1
TGTGCCAGCAATATAGGACGAGGGGACAATGAGCAGTTCTTC
CASNIGRGDNEQFF
>-|13|TRBV6-1|-|TRBJ1-5
TGTGCCAGCAGTGAAGCGTTAGGACAGCCCCAGCATTTT
CASSEALGQPQHF